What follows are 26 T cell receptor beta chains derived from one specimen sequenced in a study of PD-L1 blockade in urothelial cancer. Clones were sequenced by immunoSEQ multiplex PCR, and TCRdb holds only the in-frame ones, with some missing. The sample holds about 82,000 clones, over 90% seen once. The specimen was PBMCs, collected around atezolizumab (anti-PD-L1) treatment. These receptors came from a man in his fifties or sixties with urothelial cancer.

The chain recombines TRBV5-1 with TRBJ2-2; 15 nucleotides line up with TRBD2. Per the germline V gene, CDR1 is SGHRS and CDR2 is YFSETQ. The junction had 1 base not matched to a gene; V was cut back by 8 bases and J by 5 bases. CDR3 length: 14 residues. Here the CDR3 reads CASGLAGGTGELFF. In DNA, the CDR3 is TGCGCCAGTGGACTAGCGGGGGGGACCGGGGAGCTGTTTTTT.

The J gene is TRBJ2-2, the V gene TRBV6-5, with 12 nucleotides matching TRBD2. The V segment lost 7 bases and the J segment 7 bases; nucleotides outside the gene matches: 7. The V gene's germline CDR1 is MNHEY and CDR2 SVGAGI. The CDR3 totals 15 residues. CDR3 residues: CASTRLAGEGGELFF. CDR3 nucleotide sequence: TGTGCCAGCACCCGACTAGCGGGAGAGGGCGGGGAGCTGTTTTTT.

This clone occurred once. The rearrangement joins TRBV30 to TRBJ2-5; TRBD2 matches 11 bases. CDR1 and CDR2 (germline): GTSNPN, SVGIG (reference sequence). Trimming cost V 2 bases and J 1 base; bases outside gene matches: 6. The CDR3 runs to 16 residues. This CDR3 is CAWSPSTSGIQETQYF. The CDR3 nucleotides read TGTGCCTGGAGTCCCTCGACTAGCGGGATCCAAGAGACCCAGTACTTC.

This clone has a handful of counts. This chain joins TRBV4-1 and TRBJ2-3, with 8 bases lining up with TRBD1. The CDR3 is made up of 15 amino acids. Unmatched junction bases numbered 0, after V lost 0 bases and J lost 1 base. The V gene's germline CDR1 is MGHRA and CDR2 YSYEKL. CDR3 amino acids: CASSQEGQGTDTQYF. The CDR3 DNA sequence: TGCGCCAGCAGCCAAGAGGGACAGGGCACAGATACGCAGTATTTT.

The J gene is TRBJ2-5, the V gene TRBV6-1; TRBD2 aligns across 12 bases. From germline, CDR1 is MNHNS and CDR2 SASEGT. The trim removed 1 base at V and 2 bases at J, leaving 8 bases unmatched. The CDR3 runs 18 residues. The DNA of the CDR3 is TGTGCCAGCAGTGAAGGGGCTAGCGGGGGGGCTTGGCAAGAGACCCAGTACTTC. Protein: CASSEGASGGAWQETQYF.

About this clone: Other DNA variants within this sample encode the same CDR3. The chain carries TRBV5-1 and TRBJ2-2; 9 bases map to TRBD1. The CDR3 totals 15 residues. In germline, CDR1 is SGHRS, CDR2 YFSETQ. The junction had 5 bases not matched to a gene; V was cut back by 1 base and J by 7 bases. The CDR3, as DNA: TGCGCCAGCAGCTTGCCGGGACAGGGTATCGGGGAGCTGTTTTTT. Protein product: CASSLPGQGIGELFF.

CDR3 region: CASSSGQGGETQYF. CDR3 bases: TGTGCCAGCAGCTCGGGACAGGGTGGGGAGACCCAGTACTTC. V gene TRBV7-2 combines with J gene TRBJ2-5; TRBD1 agrees at 9 bases. Germline loops: CDR1 SGHTA, CDR2 FQGNSA. The CDR3 has 14 residues. V lost 4 bases and J lost 5; bases outside the gene matches: 5.

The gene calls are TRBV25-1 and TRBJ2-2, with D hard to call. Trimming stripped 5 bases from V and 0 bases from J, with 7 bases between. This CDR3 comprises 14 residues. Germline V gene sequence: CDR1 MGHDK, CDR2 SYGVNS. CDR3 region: CASSSSSNTGELFF. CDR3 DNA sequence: TGTGCCAGCAGTTCCTCCTCGAACACCGGGGAGCTGTTTTTT. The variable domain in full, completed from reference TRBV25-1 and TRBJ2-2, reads EADIYQTPRYLVIGTGKKITLECSQTMGHDKMYWYQQDPGMELHLIHYSYGVNSTEKGDLSSESTVSRIRTEHFPLTLESARPSHTSQYLCASSSSSNTGELFFGEGSRLTVL.

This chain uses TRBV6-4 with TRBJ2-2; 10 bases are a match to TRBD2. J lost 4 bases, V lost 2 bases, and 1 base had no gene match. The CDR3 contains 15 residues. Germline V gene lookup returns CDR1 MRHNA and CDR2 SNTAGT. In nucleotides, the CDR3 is TGTGCCAGCAGTGACATAGCGGGGGGCACCGGGGAGCTGTTTTTT. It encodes CASSDIAGGTGELFF.

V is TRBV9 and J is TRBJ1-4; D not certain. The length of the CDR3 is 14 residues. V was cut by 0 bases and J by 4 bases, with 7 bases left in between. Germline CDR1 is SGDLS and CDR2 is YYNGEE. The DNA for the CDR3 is TGTGCCAGCAGCGTAGGGGCCGGTAATGAAAAACTGTTTTTT. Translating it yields CASSVGAGNEKLFF. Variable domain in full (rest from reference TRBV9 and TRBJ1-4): DSGVTQTPKHLITATGQRVTLRCSPRSGDLSVYWYQQSLDQGLQFLIQYYNGEERAKGNILERFSAQQFPDLHSELNLSSLELGDSALYFCASSVGAGNEKLFFGSGTQLSVL.

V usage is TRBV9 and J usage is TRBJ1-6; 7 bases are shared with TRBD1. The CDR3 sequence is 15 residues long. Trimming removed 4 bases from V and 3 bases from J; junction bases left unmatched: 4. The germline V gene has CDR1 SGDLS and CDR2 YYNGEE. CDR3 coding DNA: TGTGCCAGCAGCAACCGGGACAGCTATAATTCACCCCTCCACTTT. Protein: CASSNRDSYNSPLHF.

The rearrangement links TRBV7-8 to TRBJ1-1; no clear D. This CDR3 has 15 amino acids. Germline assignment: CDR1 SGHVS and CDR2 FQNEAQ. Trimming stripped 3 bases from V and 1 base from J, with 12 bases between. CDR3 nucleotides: TGTGCCAGCAGCTTGTCCCGCAGGCAGAACACTGAAGCTTTCTTT. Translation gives CASSLSRRQNTEAFF.

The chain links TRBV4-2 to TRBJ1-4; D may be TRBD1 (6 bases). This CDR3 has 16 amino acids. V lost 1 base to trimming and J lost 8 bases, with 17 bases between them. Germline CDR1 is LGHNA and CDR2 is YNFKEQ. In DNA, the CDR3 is TGTGCCAGCAGCCAAGGACCGGCGGACAGTCCAGAAAAACTGTTTTTT. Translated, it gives CASSQGPADSPEKLFF.

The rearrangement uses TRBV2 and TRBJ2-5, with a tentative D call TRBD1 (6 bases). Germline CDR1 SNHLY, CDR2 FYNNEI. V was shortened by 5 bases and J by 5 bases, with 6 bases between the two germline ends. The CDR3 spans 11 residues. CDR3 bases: TGTGCCAGCAGTCAGGGGGAGACCCAGTACTTC. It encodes CASSQGETQYF.

This chain's CDR3 is CASSMGQYSGNTIYF. The CDR3 nucleotides read TGTGCCAGTAGTATGGGACAGTACTCTGGAAACACCATATATTTT. The genes are TRBV19 and TRBJ1-3; 7 bases agree with TRBD1. The CDR3 loop spans 15 amino acids. Germline lookup yields CDR1 LNHDA and CDR2 SQIVND (reference sequence). The V segment lost 3 bases and the J segment 0 bases; nucleotides outside the gene matches: 2.

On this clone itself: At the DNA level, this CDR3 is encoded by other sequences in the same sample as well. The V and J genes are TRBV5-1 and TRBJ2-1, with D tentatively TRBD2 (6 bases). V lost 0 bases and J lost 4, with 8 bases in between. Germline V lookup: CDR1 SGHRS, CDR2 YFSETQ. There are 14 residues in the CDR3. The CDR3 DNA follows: TGCGCCAGCAGCTTGGGGACTACGTACAATGAGCAGTTCTTC. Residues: CASSLGTTYNEQFF.

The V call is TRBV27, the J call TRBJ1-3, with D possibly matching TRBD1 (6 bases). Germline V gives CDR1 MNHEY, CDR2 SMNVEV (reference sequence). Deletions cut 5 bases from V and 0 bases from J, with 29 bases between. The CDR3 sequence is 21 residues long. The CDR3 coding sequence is TGTGCCAGCAGTCCCACCCCCGGTCTCGGGGGGCAAGTGGTCTCTGGAAACACCATATATTTT. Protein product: CASSPTPGLGGQVVSGNTIYF.

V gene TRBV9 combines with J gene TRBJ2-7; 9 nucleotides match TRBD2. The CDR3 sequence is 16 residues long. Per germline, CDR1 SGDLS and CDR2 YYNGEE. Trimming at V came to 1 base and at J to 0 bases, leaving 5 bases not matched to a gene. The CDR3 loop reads CASSVSSGASSYEQYF. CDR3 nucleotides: TGTGCCAGCAGCGTATCTAGCGGGGCCAGCTCCTACGAGCAGTACTTC.

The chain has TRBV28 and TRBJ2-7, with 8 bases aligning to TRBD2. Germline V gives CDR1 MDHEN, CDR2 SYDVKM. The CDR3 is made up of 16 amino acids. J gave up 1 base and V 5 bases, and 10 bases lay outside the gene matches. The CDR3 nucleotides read TGTGCCAGCAGTCCGCCGACTAGCGTCCTGTCCTACGAGCAGTACTTC. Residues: CASSPPTSVLSYEQYF.

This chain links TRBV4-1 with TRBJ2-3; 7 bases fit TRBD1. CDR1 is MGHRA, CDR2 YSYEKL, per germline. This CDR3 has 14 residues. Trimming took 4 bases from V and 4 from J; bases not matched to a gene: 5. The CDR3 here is CASSRLQGADTQYF. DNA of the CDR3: TGCGCCAGCAGCCGACTTCAGGGGGCAGATACGCAGTATTTT.

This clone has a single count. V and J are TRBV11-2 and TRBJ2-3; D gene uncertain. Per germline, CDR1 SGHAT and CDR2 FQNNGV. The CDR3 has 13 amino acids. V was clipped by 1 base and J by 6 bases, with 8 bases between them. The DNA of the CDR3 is TGTGCCAGCAGCTTAGCCCTTGCGGATACGCAGTATTTT. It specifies CASSLALADTQYF.

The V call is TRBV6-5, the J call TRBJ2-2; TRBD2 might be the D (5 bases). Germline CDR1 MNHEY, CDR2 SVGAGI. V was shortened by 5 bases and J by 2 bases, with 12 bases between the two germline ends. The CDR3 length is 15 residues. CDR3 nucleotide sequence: TGTGCCAGCAGTAGAAGCGGATCAAACACCGGGGAGCTGTTTTTT. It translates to CASSRSGSNTGELFF.

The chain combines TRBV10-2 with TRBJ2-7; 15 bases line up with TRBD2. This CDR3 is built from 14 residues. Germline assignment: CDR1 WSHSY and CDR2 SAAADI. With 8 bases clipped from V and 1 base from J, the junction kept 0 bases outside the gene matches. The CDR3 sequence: CASGTSGRSYEQYF. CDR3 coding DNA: TGCGCCAGCGGGACTAGCGGGAGGTCCTACGAGCAGTACTTC.

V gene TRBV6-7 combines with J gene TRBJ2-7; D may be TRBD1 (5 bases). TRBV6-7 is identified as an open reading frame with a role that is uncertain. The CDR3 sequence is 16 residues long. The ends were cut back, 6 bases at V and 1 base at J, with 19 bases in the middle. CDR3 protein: CASRTRWGRRSYEQYF. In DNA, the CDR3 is TGTGCCAGCAGAACAAGATGGGGCCGACGTTCCTACGAGCAGTACTTC.

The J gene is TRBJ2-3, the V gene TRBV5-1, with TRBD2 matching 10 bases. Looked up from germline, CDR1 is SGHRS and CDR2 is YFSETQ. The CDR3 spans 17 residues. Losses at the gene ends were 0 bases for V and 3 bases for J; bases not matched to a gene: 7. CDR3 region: CASSLGASGSLTDTQYF. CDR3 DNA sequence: TGCGCCAGCAGCTTGGGTGCTAGCGGGAGCTTGACAGATACGCAGTATTTT.

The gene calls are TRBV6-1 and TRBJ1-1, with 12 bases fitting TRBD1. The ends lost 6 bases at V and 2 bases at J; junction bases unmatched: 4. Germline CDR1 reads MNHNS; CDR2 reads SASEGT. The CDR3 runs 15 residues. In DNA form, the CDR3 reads TGTGCCAGCAGGCCAGGGACAGGGGGCAACACTGAAGCTTTCTTT. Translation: CASRPGTGGNTEAFF.